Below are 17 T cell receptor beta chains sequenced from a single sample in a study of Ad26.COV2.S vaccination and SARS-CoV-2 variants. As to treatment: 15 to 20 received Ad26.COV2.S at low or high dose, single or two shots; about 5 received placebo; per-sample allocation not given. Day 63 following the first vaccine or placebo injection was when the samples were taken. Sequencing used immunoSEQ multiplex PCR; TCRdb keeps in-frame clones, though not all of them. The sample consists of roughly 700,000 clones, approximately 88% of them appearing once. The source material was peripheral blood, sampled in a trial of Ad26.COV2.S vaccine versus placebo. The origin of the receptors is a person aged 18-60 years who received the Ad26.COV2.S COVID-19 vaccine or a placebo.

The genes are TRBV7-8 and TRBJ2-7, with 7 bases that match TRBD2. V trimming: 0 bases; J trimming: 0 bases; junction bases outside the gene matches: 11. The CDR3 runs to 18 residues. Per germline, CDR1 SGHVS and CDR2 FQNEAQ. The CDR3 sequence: CASSLARLADAFSYEQYF. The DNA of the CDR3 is TGTGCCAGCAGCTTAGCGAGGCTAGCGGACGCCTTCTCCTACGAGCAGTACTTC.

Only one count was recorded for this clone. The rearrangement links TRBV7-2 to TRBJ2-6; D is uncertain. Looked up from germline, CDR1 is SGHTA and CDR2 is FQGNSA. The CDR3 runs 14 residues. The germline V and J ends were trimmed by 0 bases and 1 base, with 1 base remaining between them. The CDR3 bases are TGTGCCAGCAGCTTAGCGTCTGGGGCCAACGTCCTGACTTTC. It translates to CASSLASGANVLTF.

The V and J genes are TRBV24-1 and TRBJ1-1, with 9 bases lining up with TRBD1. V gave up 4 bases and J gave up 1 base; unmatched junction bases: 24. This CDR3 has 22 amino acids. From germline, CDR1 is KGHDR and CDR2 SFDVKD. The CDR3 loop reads CATSDTHTPFRDRERRNTEAFF. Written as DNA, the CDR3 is TGTGCCACCAGTGACACCCACACCCCTTTTCGGGACAGGGAGAGGAGGAACACTGAAGCTTTCTTT.

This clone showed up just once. The CDR3 is CASSRQGSSGNTIYF. The CDR3 nucleotides read TGTGCCAGCAGCAGACAGGGTTCTTCTGGAAACACCATATATTTT. This chain connects TRBV5-6 to TRBJ1-3, with 7 nucleotides matching TRBD1. The CDR3 loop spans 15 amino acids. From germline, CDR1 is SGHDT and CDR2 YYEEEE. V was pared by 4 bases and J by 1 base, with 5 bases of the junction left unmatched.

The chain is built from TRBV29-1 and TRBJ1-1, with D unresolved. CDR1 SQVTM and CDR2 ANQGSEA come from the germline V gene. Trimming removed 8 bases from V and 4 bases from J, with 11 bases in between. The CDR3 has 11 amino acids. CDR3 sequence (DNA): TGCAGCTGCCGAGACCCCACTGAAGCTTTCTTT. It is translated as CSCRDPTEAFF.

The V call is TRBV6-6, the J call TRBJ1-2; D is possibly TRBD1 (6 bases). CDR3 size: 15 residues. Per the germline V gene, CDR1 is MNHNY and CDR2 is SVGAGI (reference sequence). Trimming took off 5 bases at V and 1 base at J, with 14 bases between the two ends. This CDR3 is CASSQTGPLNYGYTF. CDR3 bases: TGTGCCAGCAGTCAGACAGGCCCCCTTAACTATGGCTACACCTTC.

CDR3 protein: CATSGPTGGEQYF. The CDR3 DNA follows: TGTGCCACCAGTGGTCCGACAGGGGGCGAGCAGTACTTC. This chain joins TRBV24-1 and TRBJ2-7, with 9 positions matching TRBD1. CDR3 length: 13 amino acids. The ends lost 5 bases at V and 6 bases at J; junction bases unmatched: 4. Germline assignment: CDR1 KGHDR and CDR2 SFDVKD.

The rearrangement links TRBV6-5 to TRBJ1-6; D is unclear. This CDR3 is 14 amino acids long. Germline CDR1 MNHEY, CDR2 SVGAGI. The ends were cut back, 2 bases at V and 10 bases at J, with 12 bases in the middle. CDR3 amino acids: CASSYDGKRSPLHF. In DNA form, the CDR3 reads TGTGCCAGCAGTTACGATGGCAAACGATCACCCCTCCACTTT.

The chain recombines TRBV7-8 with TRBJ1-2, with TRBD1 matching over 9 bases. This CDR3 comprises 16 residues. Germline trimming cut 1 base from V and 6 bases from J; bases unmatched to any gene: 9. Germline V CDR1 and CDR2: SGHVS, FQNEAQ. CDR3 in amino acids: CASSLEHPTGGHGYTF. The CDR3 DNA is TGTGCCAGCAGCTTAGAGCACCCCACAGGGGGCCATGGCTACACCTTC.

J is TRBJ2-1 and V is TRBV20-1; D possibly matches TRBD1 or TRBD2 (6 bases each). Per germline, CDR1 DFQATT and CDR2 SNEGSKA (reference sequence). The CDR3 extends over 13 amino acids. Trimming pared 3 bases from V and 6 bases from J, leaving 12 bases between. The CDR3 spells CSASRGVINEQFF. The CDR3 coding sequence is TGCAGTGCTAGTAGGGGGGTTATCAATGAGCAGTTCTTC.

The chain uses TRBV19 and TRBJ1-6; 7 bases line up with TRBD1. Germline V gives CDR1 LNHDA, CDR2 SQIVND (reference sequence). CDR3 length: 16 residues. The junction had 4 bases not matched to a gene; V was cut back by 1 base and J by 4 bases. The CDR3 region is CASSIGQDRYNSPLHF. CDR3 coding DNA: TGTGCCAGTAGTATAGGACAGGACAGGTATAATTCACCCCTCCACTTT.

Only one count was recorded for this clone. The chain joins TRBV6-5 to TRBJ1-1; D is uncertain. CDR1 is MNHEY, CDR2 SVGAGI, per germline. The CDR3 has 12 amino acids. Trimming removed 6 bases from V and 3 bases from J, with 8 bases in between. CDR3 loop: CASRYMDTEAFF. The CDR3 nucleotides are TGTGCCAGCAGGTACATGGACACTGAAGCTTTCTTT.

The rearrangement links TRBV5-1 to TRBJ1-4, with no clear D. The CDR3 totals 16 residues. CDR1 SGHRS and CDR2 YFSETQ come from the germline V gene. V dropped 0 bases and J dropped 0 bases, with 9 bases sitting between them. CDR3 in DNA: TGCGCCAGCAGCTTGGCCCCAAGTACAACTAATGAAAAACTGTTTTTT. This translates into CASSLAPSTTNEKLFF.

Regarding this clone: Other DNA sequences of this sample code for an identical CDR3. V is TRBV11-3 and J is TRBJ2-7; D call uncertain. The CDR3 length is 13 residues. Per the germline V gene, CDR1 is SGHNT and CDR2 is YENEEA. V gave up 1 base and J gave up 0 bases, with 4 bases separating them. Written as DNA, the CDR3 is TGTGCCAGCAGCTTAGGCGTCTCCTACGAGCAGTACTTC. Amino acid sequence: CASSLGVSYEQYF.

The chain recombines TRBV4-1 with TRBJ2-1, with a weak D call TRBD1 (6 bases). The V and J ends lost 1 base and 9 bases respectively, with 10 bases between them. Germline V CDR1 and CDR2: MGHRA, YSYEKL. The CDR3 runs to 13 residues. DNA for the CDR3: TGCGCCAGCAGCCAAGGGGGGCTGGCTGAGCAGTTCTTC. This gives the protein CASSQGGLAEQFF.

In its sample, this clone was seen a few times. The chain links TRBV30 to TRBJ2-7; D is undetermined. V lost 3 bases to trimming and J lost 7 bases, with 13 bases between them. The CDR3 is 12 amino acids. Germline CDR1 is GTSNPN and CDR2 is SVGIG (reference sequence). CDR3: CAWSPIEQEQYF. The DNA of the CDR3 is TGTGCCTGGAGCCCAATCGAGCAGGAGCAGTACTTC.

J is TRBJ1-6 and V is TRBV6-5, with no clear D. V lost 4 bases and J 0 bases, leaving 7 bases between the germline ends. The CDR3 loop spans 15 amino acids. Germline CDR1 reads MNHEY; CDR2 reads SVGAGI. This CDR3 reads CASSLKGSYNSPLHF. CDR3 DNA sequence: TGTGCCAGCAGTTTGAAGGGCTCCTATAATTCACCCCTCCACTTT.